Presented here are 4 T cell receptor beta chains from one specimen sequenced in a study of blood T cell repertoires in COVID-19. Sequencing used immunoSEQ multiplex PCR; TCRdb keeps in-frame clones, though not all of them. The data show roughly 200,000 clones, around three quarters seen once. The sample taken for sequencing was peripheral blood. These receptors all come from an older man with active or convalescent COVID-19.

The chain combines TRBV7-2 with TRBJ1-2, with 10 bases fitting TRBD1. The germline gives CDR1 SGHTA, CDR2 FQGNSA. This CDR3 contains 14 residues. The junction had 3 bases not matched to a gene; V was cut back by 5 bases and J by 3 bases. The CDR3 sequence: CASSLGTGDYGYTF. Written as DNA, the CDR3 is TGTGCCAGCAGCCTTGGGACAGGGGACTATGGCTACACCTTC.

The chain carries TRBV19 and TRBJ1-1, with 8 bases aligning to TRBD1. Unmatched junction bases numbered 4, after V lost 9 bases and J lost 10 bases. The CDR3 is 10 amino acids. Germline V gives CDR1 LNHDA, CDR2 SQIVND (reference sequence). CDR3 bases: TGTGCCAGCAGGGGGCGGGGAGCTTTCTTT. Amino acid sequence: CASRGRGAFF.

The chain links TRBV19 to TRBJ1-1; tentatively, D is TRBD1 (6 bases). Looked up from germline, CDR1 is LNHDA and CDR2 is SQIVND (reference sequence). Trimming took 5 bases from V and 1 from J, leaving 11 bases between them. This CDR3 has 14 residues. This chain's CDR3 is CASSHQGSNTEAFF. In DNA, the CDR3 is TGTGCCAGTAGTCATCAGGGGTCGAACACTGAAGCTTTCTTT.

The chain is built from TRBV18 and TRBJ2-5; tentative D call: TRBD1 (6 bases). The CDR3 runs 14 residues. V was trimmed by 4 bases and J by 3 bases, leaving 12 bases between them. Germline CDR1 is KGHSH and CDR2 is LQKENI. DNA of the CDR3: TGTGCCAGCTCACTTTCCCAGGGGAAAGAGACCCAGTACTTC. It encodes CASSLSQGKETQYF. Filled out from reference TRBV18 and TRBJ2-5, the complete variable domain reads NAGVMQNPRHLVRRRGQEARLRCSPMKGHSHVYWYRQLPEEGLKFMVYLQKENIIDESGMPKERFSAEFPKEGPSILRIQQVVRGDSAAYFCASSLSQGKETQYFGPGTRLLVL.